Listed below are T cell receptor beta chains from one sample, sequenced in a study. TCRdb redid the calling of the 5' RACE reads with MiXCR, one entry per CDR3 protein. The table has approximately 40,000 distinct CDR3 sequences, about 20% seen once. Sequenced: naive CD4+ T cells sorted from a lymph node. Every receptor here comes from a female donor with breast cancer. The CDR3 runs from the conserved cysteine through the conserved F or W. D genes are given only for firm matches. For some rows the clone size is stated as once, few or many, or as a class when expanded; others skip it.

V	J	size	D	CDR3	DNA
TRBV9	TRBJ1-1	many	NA	CASPQDMNTEAFF	TGTGCCTCCCCCCAGGACATGAACACTGAAGCTTTCTTT
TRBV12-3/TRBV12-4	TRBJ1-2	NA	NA	CASSLVGPSWYGYTF	TGTGCCAGCAGTTTAGTAGGGCCGAGTTGGTATGGCTACACCTTC
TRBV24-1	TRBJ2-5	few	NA	CATSDSITGETQYF	TGTGCCACCAGTGACTCGATCACGGGAGAGACCCAGTACTTC
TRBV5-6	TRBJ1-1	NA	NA	CASSLLGYSPGTKDMNTEAFF	TGTGCCAGCAGCTTGCTGGGTTATAGCCCCGGGACCAAAGACATGAACACTGAAGCTTTCTTT
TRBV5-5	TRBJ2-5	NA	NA	CASSWAVGQETQYF	TGTGCCAGTAGCTGGGCGGTAGGGCAAGAGACCCAGTACTTC
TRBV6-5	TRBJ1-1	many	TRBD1	CASNQRTGNTEAFF	TGTGCCAGCAATCAAAGGACAGGGAACACTGAAGCTTTCTTT
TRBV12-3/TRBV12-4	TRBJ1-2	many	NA	CASSRWTAGGYTF	TGTGCCAGCAGTCGATGGACAGCTGGTGGCTACACCTTC
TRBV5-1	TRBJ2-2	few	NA	CASRVGYTGELFF	TGCGCCAGCAGGGTGGGGTACACCGGGGAGCTGTTTTTT
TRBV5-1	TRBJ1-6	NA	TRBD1	CASSFQGAGNSPLHF	TGCGCCAGCAGCTTTCAGGGGGCGGGAAATTCACCCCTCCACTTT
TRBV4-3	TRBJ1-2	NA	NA	CASSQDFQQNGYTF	TGCGCCAGCAGCCAAGACTTCCAACAGAATGGCTACACCTTC
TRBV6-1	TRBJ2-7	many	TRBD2	CASSRAGGSYEQYF	TGTGCCAGCAGTAGGGCGGGAGGGTCCTACGAGCAGTACTTC
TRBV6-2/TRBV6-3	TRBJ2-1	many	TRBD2	CASRRAGVSYNEQFF	TGTGCCAGCAGAAGAGCGGGAGTGTCCTACAATGAGCAGTTCTTC
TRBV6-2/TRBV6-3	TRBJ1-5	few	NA	CASSWSYSGGVDQPQHF	TGTGCCAGCAGTTGGTCTTATTCTGGGGGTGTCGATCAGCCCCAGCATTTT
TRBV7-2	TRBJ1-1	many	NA	CASSSGPSNTEAFF	TGTGCCAGCAGCAGCGGGCCCTCGAACACTGAAGCTTTCTTT
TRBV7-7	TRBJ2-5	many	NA	CASSLVGAASQETQYF	TGTGCTAGCAGCTTAGTCGGGGCTGCCTCCCAAGAGACCCAGTACTTC
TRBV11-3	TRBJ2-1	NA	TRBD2	CASSPGAGGSYNEQFF	TGTGCCAGCAGCCCCGGGGCGGGAGGGTCCTACAATGAGCAGTTCTTC
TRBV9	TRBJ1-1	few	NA	CASSVEVGTEAFF	TGTGCCAGCAGCGTAGAAGTAGGGACTGAAGCTTTCTTT
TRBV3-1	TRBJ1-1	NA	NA	CASSPGGYTEAFF	TGTGCCAGCAGCCCCGGGGGCTACACTGAAGCTTTCTTT
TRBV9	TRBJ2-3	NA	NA	CASSFGGTADTQYF	TGTGCCAGCAGCTTCGGGGGCACCGCAGATACGCAGTATTTT
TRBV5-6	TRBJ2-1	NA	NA	CASSFIRADVDNEQFF	TGTGCCAGCAGCTTTATTCGGGCGGACGTCGACAATGAGCAGTTCTTC
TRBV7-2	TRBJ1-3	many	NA	CASSSGQSGNTIYF	TGTGCCAGCAGCTCCGGACAGTCTGGAAACACCATATATTTT
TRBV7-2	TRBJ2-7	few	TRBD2	CASSLVGLAGYEQYF	TGTGCCAGCAGCTTAGTGGGACTAGCGGGCTACGAGCAGTACTTC
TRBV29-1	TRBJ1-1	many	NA	CSAGEQMNTEAFF	TGCAGCGCCGGGGAGCAGATGAACACTGAAGCTTTCTTT
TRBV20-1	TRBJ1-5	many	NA	CSASSGGNQPQHF	TGCAGTGCTAGCTCGGGGGGTAATCAGCCCCAGCATTTT
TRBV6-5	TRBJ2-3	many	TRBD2	CASSLLAKNTDTQYF	TGTGCCAGCAGCTTACTAGCGAAAAACACAGATACGCAGTATTTT
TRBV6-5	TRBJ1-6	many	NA	CASSYSSGDYSPLHF	TGTGCCAGCAGTTACTCGTCAGGGGACTACTCACCCCTCCACTTT
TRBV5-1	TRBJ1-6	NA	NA	CASSLGRGRSPLHF	TGCGCCAGCAGCTTGGGACGGGGGAGATCACCCCTCCACTTT
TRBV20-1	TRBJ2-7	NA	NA	CSAPPGIVQDPYEQYF	TGCAGTGCCCCCCCCGGAATAGTGCAGGATCCCTACGAGCAGTACTTC
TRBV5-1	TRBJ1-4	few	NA	CASSPQPSNEKLFF	TGCGCCAGCAGCCCACAGCCTTCTAATGAAAAACTGTTTTTT
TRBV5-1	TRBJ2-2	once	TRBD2	CASSPAGTSGRALTGELFF	TGCGCCAGCAGCCCCGCCGGGACTAGCGGGAGGGCCCTCACCGGGGAGCTGTTTTTT
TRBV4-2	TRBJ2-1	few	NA	CASSPRSGWQFF	TGTGCCAGCAGCCCTCGATCGGGGTGGCAGTTCTTC
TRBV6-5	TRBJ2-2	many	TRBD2	CASSYSRPSGYTGELFF	TGTGCCAGCAGTTACTCGAGGCCTAGCGGGTACACCGGGGAGCTGTTTTTT
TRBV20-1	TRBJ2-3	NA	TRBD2	CSAREWVAGSDTQYF	TGCAGTGCTAGAGAATGGGTAGCGGGATCAGATACGCAGTATTTT
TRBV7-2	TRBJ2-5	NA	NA	CASSWDPGRQETQYF	TGTGCCAGCAGCTGGGACCCAGGGCGTCAGGAGACCCAGTACTTC
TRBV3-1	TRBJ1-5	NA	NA	CASSSPDQPQHF	TGTGCCAGCAGCTCCCCAGATCAGCCCCAGCATTTT
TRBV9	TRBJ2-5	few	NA	CASSFSTGRKETQYF	TGTGCCAGCAGCTTCAGCACAGGTCGGAAGGAGACCCAGTACTTC
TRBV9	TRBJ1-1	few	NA	CASSPGGDGEAFF	TGTGCCAGCAGCCCGGGAGGGGACGGTGAAGCTTTCTTT
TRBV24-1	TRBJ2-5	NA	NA	CATSGRQGETQYF	TGTGCCACCAGTGGAAGGCAAGGAGAGACCCAGTACTTC
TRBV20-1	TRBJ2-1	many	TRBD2	CSARLAGGSYNEQFF	TGCAGTGCTAGATTAGCGGGAGGGTCCTACAATGAGCAGTTCTTC
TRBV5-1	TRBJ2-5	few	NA	CASSFQGETQYF	TGCGCCAGCAGTTTCCAGGGAGAGACCCAGTACTTC
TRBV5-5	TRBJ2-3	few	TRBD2	CASSLVPGGRGTTDTQYF	TGTGCCAGCAGCTTGGTTCCTGGCGGGAGGGGTACGACAGATACGCAGTATTTT
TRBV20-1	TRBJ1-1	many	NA	CSALRGLTEAFF	TGCAGTGCTTTGAGAGGACTCACTGAAGCTTTCTTT
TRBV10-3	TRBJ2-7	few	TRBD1	CAISPGTGAYEQYF	TGTGCCATCAGTCCCGGGACAGGGGCCTACGAGCAGTACTTC
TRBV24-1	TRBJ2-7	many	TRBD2	CATSEGLAGTYEQYF	TGTGCCACCAGTGAAGGACTAGCGGGGACGTACGAGCAGTACTTC
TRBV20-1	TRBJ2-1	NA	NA	CSARAGGDYNEQFF	TGCAGTGCTAGAGCGGGCGGAGACTACAATGAGCAGTTCTTC
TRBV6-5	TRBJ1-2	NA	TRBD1	CASSYDRDYGYTF	TGTGCCAGCAGTTACGACAGGGACTATGGCTACACCTTC
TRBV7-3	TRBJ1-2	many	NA	CASSLGGTQGHYGYTF	TGTGCCAGCAGCTTAGGGGGGACGCAGGGTCACTATGGCTACACCTTC
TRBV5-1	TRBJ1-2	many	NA	CASSGDGVYGYTF	TGCGCCAGCAGCGGGGACGGAGTCTATGGCTACACCTTC
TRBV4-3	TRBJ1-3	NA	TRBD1	CASSQGAGGLAGNTIYF	TGCGCCAGCAGCCAAGGGGCAGGGGGGTTGGCTGGAAACACCATATATTTT
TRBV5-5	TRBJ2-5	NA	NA	CASSLGPGTKTQYF	TGTGCCAGCAGCTTGGGTCCGGGCACGAAGACCCAGTACTTC